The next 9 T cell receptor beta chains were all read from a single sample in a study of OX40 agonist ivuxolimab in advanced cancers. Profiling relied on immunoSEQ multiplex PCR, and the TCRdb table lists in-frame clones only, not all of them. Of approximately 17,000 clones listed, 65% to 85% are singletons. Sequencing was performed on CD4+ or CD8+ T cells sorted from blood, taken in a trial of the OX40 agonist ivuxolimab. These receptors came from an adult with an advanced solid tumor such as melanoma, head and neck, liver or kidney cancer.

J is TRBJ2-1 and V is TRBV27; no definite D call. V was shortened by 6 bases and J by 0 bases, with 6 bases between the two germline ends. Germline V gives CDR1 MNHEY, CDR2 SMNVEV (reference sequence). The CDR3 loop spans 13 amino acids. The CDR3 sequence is CASSELSYNEQFF. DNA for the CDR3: TGTGCCAGCAGCGAGCTCTCCTACAATGAGCAGTTCTTC.

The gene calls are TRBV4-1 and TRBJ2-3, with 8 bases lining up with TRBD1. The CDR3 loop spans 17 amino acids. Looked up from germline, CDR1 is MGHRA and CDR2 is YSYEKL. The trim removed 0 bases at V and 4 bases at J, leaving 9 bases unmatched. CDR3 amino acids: CASSQDVRTGFPDTQYF. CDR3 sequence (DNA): TGCGCCAGCAGCCAAGATGTCAGGACAGGGTTCCCAGATACGCAGTATTTT.

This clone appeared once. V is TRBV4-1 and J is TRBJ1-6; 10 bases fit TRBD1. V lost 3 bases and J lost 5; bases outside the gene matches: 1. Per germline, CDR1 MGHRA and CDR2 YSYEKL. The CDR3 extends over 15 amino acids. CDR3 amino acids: CASSQTGGNNSPLHF. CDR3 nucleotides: TGCGCCAGCAGCCAGACAGGGGGCAATAATTCACCCCTCCACTTT.

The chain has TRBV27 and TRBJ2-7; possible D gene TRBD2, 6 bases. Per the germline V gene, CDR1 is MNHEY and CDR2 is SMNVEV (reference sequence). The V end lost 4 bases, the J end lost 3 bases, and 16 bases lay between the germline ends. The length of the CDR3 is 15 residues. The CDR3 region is CASSSVMGEDYEQYF. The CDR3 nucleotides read TGTGCCAGCAGTTCGGTTATGGGGGAGGACTACGAGCAGTACTTC.

CDR3 nucleotides: TGTGCCAGCAGCTCCCGCCCGGGGAGGTCAGATACGCAGTATTTT. Translating gives CASSSRPGRSDTQYF. The V call is TRBV11-2, the J call TRBJ2-3, with TRBD2 as a possible D gene (6 bases). The germline V gene has CDR1 SGHAT and CDR2 FQNNGV. Trimming shortened V by 4 bases and J by 4 bases, and 15 bases separated the two germline ends. This CDR3 has 15 amino acids.

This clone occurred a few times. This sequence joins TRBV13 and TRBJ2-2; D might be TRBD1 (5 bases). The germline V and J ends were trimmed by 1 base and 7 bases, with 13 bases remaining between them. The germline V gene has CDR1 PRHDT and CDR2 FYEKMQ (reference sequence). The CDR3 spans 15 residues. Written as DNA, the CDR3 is TGTGCCAGCAGCTTAGAGGGGCAGCGAAGCGGGGAGCTGTTTTTT. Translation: CASSLEGQRSGELFF. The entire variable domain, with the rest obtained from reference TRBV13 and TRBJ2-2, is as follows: AAGVIQSPRHLIKEKRETATLKCYPIPRHDTVYWYQQGPGQDPQFLISFYEKMQSDKGSIPDRFSAQQFSDYHSELNMSSLELGDSALYFCASSLEGQRSGELFFGEGSRLTVL.

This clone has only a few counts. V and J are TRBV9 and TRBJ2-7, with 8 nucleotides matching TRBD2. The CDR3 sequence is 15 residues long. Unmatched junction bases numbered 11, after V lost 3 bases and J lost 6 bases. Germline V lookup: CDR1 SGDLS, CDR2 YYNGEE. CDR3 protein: CASSASGGTTTEQYF. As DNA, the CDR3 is TGTGCCAGCAGCGCGAGCGGGGGAACTACGACCGAGCAGTACTTC.

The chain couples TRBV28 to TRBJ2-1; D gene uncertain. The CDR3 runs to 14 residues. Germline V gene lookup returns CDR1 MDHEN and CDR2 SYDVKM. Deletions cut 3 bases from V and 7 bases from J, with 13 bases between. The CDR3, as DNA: TGTGCCAGCAGTTTCAACAGTTTTCAGAATGAGCAGTTCTTC. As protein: CASSFNSFQNEQFF.

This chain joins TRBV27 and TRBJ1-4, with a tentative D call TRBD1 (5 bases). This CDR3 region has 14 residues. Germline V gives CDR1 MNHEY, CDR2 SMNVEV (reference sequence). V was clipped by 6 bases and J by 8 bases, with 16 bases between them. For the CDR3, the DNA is TGTGCCAGCAGCTTTTTTGGTGGGGCCGAAAAACTGTTTTTT. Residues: CASSFFGGAEKLFF.